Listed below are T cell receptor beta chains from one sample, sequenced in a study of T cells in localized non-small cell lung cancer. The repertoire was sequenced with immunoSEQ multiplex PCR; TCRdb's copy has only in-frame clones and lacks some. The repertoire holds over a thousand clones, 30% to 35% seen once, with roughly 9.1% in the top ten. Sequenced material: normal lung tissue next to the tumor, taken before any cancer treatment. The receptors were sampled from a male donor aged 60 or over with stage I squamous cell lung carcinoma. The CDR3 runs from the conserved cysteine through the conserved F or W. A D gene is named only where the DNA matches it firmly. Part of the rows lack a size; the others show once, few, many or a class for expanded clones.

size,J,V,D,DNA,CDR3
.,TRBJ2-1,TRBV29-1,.,TGCAGCGCTCGGCCTTCGGGGAATGAGCAGTTCTTC,CSARPSGNEQFF
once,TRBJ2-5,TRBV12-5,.,TGTGCTAGTGGTTTGGGGCTAGCGTTAGGAGAGACCCAGTACTTC,CASGLGLALGETQYF
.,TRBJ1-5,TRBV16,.,TGTGCCAGCAGCCCCCCGGGGACGAATCAGCCCCAGCATTTT,CASSPPGTNQPQHF
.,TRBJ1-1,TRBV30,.,TGTGCCTGGAAGGGGACCGAAAACACTGAAGCTTTCTTT,CAWKGTENTEAFF
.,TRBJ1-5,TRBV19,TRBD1,TGTGCCAGTAGTTTCGCCGGACAGGGGAACAATCAGCCCCAGCATTTT,CASSFAGQGNNQPQHF
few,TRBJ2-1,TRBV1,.,TGCGCCAGCAGCCAAGGTTGGGGTATGTACTACAATGAGCAGTTCTTC,CASSQGWGMYYNEQFF
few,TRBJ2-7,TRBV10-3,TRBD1,TGTGCCATCAGTGAGGGGGACAGGGGTCCCTACGAGCAGTACTTC,CAISEGDRGPYEQYF
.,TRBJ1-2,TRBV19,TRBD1,TGTGCCAGTAGTTCCGGGACAGGGGGTGGGGATGGCTACACCTTC,CASSSGTGGGDGYTF
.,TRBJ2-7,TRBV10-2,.,TGCGCCAGCAGTGAGAAGGGAATGGTATCGGGCTACGAGCAGTACTTC,CASSEKGMVSGYEQYF
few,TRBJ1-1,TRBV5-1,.,TGCGCCAGCAGCACCGGACAGCAAATAGCTGAAGCTTTCTTT,CASSTGQQIAEAFF
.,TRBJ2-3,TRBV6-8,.,TGTGCCAGCAGAATCCAGATATTAACGCCCGATACGCAGTATTTT,CASRIQILTPDTQYF
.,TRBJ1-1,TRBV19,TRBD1,TGTGCCAGTAGTGGGGACAGGGCGAGGACTGAAGCTTTCTTT,CASSGDRARTEAFF
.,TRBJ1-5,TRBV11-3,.,TGTGCCAGCAGCTCCGGGGAGGGGGGCAATCAGCCCCAGCATTTT,CASSSGEGGNQPQHF
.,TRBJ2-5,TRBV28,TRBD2,TGTGCCAGCAGTTTATGGGCTAGCGGGAAAGTCGAGACCCAGTACTTC,CASSLWASGKVETQYF
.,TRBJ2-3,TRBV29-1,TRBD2,TGCAGCGCAGTGCTAGCGGATGGGACAGATACGCAGTATTTT,CSAVLADGTDTQYF
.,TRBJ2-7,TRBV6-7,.,TGTGCCAGCACAGCAAATCTGGTTATCTACGAGCAGTACTTC,CASTANLVIYEQYF
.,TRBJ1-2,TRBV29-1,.,TGCAGCGCGTCGCTAACAGGGAGCTATGGCTACACCTTC,CSASLTGSYGYTF
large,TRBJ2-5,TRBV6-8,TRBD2,TGTGCCAGCAGTTACGGGGGACAGGGAACACCGGGACTAGCGGAACAAGAGACCCAGTACTTC,CASSYGGQGTPGLAEQETQYF